The present T cell receptor (beta chain) was sequenced within a study of OX40 agonist ivuxolimab in advanced cancers. Study-wide points: Still undetermined is the antigen specificity of the expanded peripheral T cells. In the 0.1-3.0 mg/kg groups, partial responders showed among the lowest expansion.

The germline V gene has CDR1 MNHNS and CDR2 SASEGT. CDR3 length: 12 residues. Trimming stripped 7 bases from V and 4 bases from J, with 10 bases between. In regard to this clone: Its antigen is not known.

Here immunoSEQ multiplex PCR was the method, and the copy in TCRdb shows in-frame clones only, minus some. The sample includes tens of thousands of clones, 88% of them seen just once. Specimen: CD4+ or CD8+ T cells sorted from blood, collected in a trial of the OX40 agonist ivuxolimab. This clonotype originated in an adult with an advanced solid tumor such as melanoma, head and neck, liver or kidney cancer. The rearrangement uses TRBV6-1 and TRBJ1-2; the D gene is possibly TRBD1 (6 bases). The CDR3 is CASKATGYGYTF. CDR3 nucleotide sequence: TGTGCCAGCAAGGCGACAGGCTATGGCTACACCTTC.